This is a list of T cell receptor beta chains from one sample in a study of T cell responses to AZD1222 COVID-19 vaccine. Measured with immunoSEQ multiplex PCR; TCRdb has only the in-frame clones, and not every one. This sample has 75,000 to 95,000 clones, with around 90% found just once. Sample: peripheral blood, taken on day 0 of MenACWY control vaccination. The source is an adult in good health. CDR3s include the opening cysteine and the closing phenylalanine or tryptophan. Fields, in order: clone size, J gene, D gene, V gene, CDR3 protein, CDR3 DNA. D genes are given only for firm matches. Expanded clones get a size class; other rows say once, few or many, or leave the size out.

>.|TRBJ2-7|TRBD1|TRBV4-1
CASSQDPAQTGRDEQYF
TGCGCCAGCAGCCAAGACCCCGCCCAGACAGGGCGCGACGAGCAGTACTTC
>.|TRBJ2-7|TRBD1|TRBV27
CASTPGTGGYEQYF
TGTGCCAGCACCCCCGGGACAGGGGGTTACGAGCAGTACTTC
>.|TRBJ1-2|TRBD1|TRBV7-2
CASSFDGGTGAPYGYTF
TGTGCCAGCAGCTTCGATGGGGGGACAGGGGCCCCCTATGGCTACACCTTC
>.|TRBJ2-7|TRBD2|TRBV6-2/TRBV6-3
CASSYGEGEQYF
TGTGCCAGCAGTTACGGGGAGGGCGAGCAGTACTTC
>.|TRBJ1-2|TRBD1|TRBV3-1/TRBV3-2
CASRNRDRGPGGYTF
TGTGCCAGCAGAAACCGGGACAGGGGGCCGGGCGGCTACACCTTC
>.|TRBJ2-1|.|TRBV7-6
CASSPLQDYNEQFF
TGTGCCAGCAGCCCGCTACAGGACTACAATGAGCAGTTCTTC
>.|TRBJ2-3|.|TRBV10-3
CAISESRSTDTQYF
TGTGCCATCAGTGAGTCGCGCAGCACAGATACGCAGTATTTT
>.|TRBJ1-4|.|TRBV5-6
CASSSAVWGTGNEKLFF
TGTGCCAGCAGCTCAGCCGTTTGGGGCACGGGTAATGAAAAACTGTTTTTT
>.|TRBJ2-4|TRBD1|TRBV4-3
CASSRGQGGDGKNIQYF
TGCGCCAGCAGCCGGGGACAGGGGGGTGATGGCAAAAACATTCAGTACTTC
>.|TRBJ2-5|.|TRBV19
CASSIVREETQYF
TGTGCCAGTAGTATAGTCCGGGAGGAGACCCAGTACTTC
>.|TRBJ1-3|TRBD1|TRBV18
CASSPTSGTGLRSTIYF
TGTGCCAGCTCACCCACCTCGGGGACAGGGCTTCGAAGCACCATATATTTT
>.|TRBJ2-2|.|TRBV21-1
CASSTTGGPNTGELFF
TGTGCCAGCAGCACGACAGGGGGACCGAACACCGGGGAGCTGTTTTTT
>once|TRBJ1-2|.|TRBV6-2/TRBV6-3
CASSGPRYTF
TGTGCCAGCAGTGGTCCTCGCTACACCTTC
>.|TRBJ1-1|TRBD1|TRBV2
CAGRTGGFNTEAFF
TGTGCCGGTCGGACAGGGGGCTTTAACACTGAAGCTTTCTTT
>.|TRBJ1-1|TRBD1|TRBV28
CASSSGQGAWAFF
TGTGCCAGCAGTTCGGGACAGGGGGCGTGGGCTTTCTTT
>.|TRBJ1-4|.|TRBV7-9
CASSLALNEKLFF
TGTGCCAGCAGCTTAGCTCTTAATGAAAAACTGTTTTTT
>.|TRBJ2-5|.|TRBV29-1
CSYEGVGETQYF
TGCAGCTACGAAGGGGTTGGCGAGACCCAGTACTTC
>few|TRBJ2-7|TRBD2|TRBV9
CASSVSGAGGSQQYF
TGTGCCAGCAGCGTAAGTGGAGCGGGAGGTAGTCAGCAGTACTTC
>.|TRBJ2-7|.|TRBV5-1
CASSLGYEQYF
TGCGCCAGCAGCTTGGGTTACGAGCAGTACTTC
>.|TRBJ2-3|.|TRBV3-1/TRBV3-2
CASSQGDPQYF
TGTGCCAGCAGCCAAGGGGATCCGCAGTATTTT
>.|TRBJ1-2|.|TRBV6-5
CASSYSISGDYGYTF
TGTGCCAGCAGTTACTCGATATCTGGGGACTATGGCTACACCTTC
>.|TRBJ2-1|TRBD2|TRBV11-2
CASSLAGLAGVDEQFF
TGTGCCAGCAGCTTAGCGGGACTAGCGGGAGTTGATGAGCAGTTCTTC
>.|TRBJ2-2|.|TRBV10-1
CASRTHWQGPGELFF
TGCGCCAGCAGGACCCACTGGCAGGGACCCGGGGAGCTGTTTTTT
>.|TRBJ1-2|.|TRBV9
CASSGVVELGQAINYGYTF
TGTGCCAGCAGCGGAGTAGTGGAACTCGGGCAGGCGATTAACTATGGCTACACCTTC
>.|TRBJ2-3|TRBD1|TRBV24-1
CATSDSTWTGGTPDTQYF
TGTGCCACCAGTGACTCAACGTGGACAGGGGGGACCCCAGATACGCAGTATTTT
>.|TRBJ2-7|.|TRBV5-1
CASSLTGEPHYEQYF
TGCGCCAGCAGCTTGACAGGAGAACCCCACTACGAGCAGTACTTC
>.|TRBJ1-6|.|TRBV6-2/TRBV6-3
CASSAMDFGQDSPLHF
TGTGCCAGCAGTGCCATGGATTTTGGGCAGGATTCACCCCTCCACTTT
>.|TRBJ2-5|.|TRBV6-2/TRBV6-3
CASSLNRVETQYF
TGTGCCAGCAGCCTCAACAGGGTAGAGACCCAGTACTTC
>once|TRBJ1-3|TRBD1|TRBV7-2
CASSEQGTGNTIYF
TGTGCCAGCAGCGAACAGGGGACAGGAAACACCATATATTTT
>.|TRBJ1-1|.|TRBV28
CASSFQGPRIPQAFF
TGTGCCAGCAGTTTCCAGGGGCCTCGGATTCCCCAAGCTTTCTTT
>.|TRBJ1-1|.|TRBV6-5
CASSYSANLNTEAFF
TGTGCCAGCAGTTACTCGGCAAACCTGAACACTGAAGCTTTCTTT
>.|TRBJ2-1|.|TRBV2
CATIGRNEQFF
TGTGCCACCATTGGGCGGAATGAGCAGTTCTTC
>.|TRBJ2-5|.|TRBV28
CASSSSGEAQETQYF
TGTGCCAGCAGTTCATCGGGAGAGGCTCAAGAGACCCAGTACTTC
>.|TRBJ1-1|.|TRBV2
CASSEGRLNTEAFF
TGTGCCAGCAGTGAAGGTCGGCTGAACACTGAAGCTTTCTTT
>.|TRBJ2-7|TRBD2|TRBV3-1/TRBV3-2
CASSQGGGTSDYYEQYF
TGTGCCAGCAGCCAAGGAGGCGGGACTAGCGACTACTACGAGCAGTACTTC
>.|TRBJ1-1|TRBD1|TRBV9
CASSVDGRQGGAEAFF
TGTGCCAGCAGCGTAGACGGGAGACAGGGTGGAGCTGAAGCTTTCTTT
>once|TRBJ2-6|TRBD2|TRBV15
CATSRGGAGRVSGANVLTF
TGTGCCACCAGCAGGGGTGGGGCAGGGAGGGTCTCTGGGGCCAACGTCCTGACTTTC